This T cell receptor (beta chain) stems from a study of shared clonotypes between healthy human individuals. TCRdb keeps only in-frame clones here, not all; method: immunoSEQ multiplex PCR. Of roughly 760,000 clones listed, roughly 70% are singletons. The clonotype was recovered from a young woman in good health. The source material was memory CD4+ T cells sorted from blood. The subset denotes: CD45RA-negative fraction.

This CDR3 reads CATSRGIGSGEQYF. Here the CDR3 DNA reads TGTGCCACCAGCAGAGGCATCGGGAGTGGCGAGCAGTACTTC. The chain carries TRBV15 and TRBJ2-7; maybe TRBD2 (6 bases). With 1 base removed from V and 6 bases from J, the gap between germline ends came to 13 bases. The germline V gene encodes CDR1 LNHNV and CDR2 YYDKDF (reference sequence). This CDR3 is 14 amino acids long.